This paragraph reports one TCR beta chain. This sample includes further DNA sequences coding for the same CDR3. The data are from a study of control samples from healthy donors and cancer patients. Repertoires were generated with immunoSEQ multiplex PCR, while TCRdb's copy carries only in-frame clones and drops some. The data show over 90,000 clones, 80% to 90% seen once. The sequence derives from a man aged 55 to 70 with lung cancer. Sequencing was carried out using PBMCs.

CDR3 DNA sequence: TGTGCCAGCAGTTACAGGGGAGAAAGTAATCAGCCCCAGCATTTT. As protein: CASSYRGESNQPQHF. The V and J genes are TRBV6-5 and TRBJ1-5; maybe TRBD1 (5 bases). Germline V gene sequence: CDR1 MNHEY, CDR2 SVGAGI. Trimming removed 2 bases at V and 4 bases at J, with 12 bases between. The CDR3 is 15 amino acids.